This is a list of T cell receptor beta chains from one sample in a study of blood T cell repertoires in COVID-19. The protocol was immunoSEQ multiplex PCR, while the TCRdb copy is restricted to in-frame clones and leaves out a portion. The table records 250,000 to 300,000 clones, approximately 86% of them present only once. Material: peripheral blood. Receptors were obtained from a woman aged 70-85 years with COVID-19, enrolled during active disease. Both conserved end residues are part of each CDR3. D genes are given only for firm matches. A clone size is listed for some rows: how often the clone was seen (once, few, many), or a class if it is expanded.

NA,TRBJ2-7,NA,TRBV6-2/TRBV6-3,TGTGCCAGCAGTTACTCTATGAACATTTTGGACGAGCAGTACTTC,CASSYSMNILDEQYF
few,TRBJ2-4,NA,TRBV7-8,TGTGCCAGCAGCTTACATGAGGGTCACCTAGCCAAAAACATTCAGTACTTC,CASSLHEGHLAKNIQYF
NA,TRBJ2-7,TRBD1,TRBV5-1,TGCGCCAGCAGCTTGTATGGGACAGGTACCTACGAGCAGTACTTC,CASSLYGTGTYEQYF
NA,TRBJ2-7,TRBD2,TRBV6-2/TRBV6-3,TGTGCCAGCAGTTACGACGCGGGGGGGCTCGAGCAGTACTTC,CASSYDAGGLEQYF
NA,TRBJ2-7,TRBD1,TRBV5-1,TGCGCCAGCAGCTCCCCCGGACAGGGCTACGAGCAGTACTTC,CASSSPGQGYEQYF
NA,TRBJ2-5,TRBD2,TRBV19,TGTGCCAGTAGTATCCGGAGACTAGCGGGGGGGCCGGGAGAGACCCAGTACTTC,CASSIRRLAGGPGETQYF
few,TRBJ2-5,NA,TRBV7-9,TGTGCCAGCAGCTCCCCAATCATGGGGGGAGAAATAGAGACCCAGTACTTC,CASSSPIMGGEIETQYF
NA,TRBJ1-1,NA,TRBV6-5,TGTGCCAGCAGTTACTCGGCAGGGAACACTGAAGCTTTCTTT,CASSYSAGNTEAFF
NA,TRBJ2-3,TRBD2,TRBV5-1,TGCGCCAGCAGCTTGATTTGGAGCGGGGGGCCCGGGGATACGCAGTATTTT,CASSLIWSGGPGDTQYF
once,TRBJ2-7,TRBD1,TRBV3-1/TRBV3-2,TGTGCCAGCAGCCAAGATCTAAGGGGGCCACCCTACGAGCAGTACTTC,CASSQDLRGPPYEQYF
few,TRBJ1-6,TRBD1,TRBV2,TGTGCCAGCAGTGGACAGGGTCCCTATAATTCACCCCTCCACTTT,CASSGQGPYNSPLHF
NA,TRBJ2-7,TRBD2,TRBV7-9,TGTGCCAGCAGCCCTTTTGGGGGGGACTCATCCTACGAGCAGTACTTC,CASSPFGGDSSYEQYF
NA,TRBJ1-4,TRBD1,TRBV9,TGTGCCAGCGGCGTAACACAGGGGAATGAAAAACTGTTTTTT,CASGVTQGNEKLFF
NA,TRBJ1-1,NA,TRBV11-2,TGTGCCAGCAGCGTGGACGCAGGAGGGGAAGCTTTCTTT,CASSVDAGGEAFF
few,TRBJ2-5,TRBD2,TRBV5-1,TGCGCCAGCAGCTCGGGACTAGCGGGGGGGTACCAAGAGACCCAGTACTTC,CASSSGLAGGYQETQYF
NA,TRBJ2-2,NA,TRBV10-3,TGTGCCATCAGTGACTCAGGGGCGAGGGGCACCGGGGAGCTGTTTTTT,CAISDSGARGTGELFF
NA,TRBJ2-1,NA,TRBV6-1,TGTGCCAGCAGTGATCGAGGCAATGAGCAGTTCTTC,CASSDRGNEQFF
NA,TRBJ2-2,TRBD2,TRBV5-1,TGCGCCAGCAGCTTCTCAACTAGCGGGGGGCCCTTATTTTCCACCGGGGAGCTGTTTTTT,CASSFSTSGGPLFSTGELFF
once,TRBJ2-3,TRBD2,TRBV4-1,TGCGCCAGCAGCCCCCTCGGACTAGCGGGGGGGCAAGATACGCAGTATTTT,CASSPLGLAGGQDTQYF
NA,TRBJ2-7,NA,TRBV19,TGTGCCAGTAGTGAGGGCGGGGAGCTTCGGTGGGAGCAGTACTTC,CASSEGGELRWEQYF
NA,TRBJ2-7,NA,TRBV4-3,TGCGCCAGCAGCCAAGAGTCCGCGGTCTCCTACGAGCAGTACTTC,CASSQESAVSYEQYF
NA,TRBJ1-2,NA,TRBV19,TGTGCCAGTAGACAGCTCCCCACGGCTGGCTACACCTTC,CASRQLPTAGYTF
NA,TRBJ1-2,TRBD1,TRBV6-5,TGTGCCAGCAGCCGAGGGGGCGCCAGGGATGGCTACACCTTC,CASSRGGARDGYTF
NA,TRBJ2-7,NA,TRBV3-1/TRBV3-2,TGTGCCAGCAGCCAAAACAGAATCTCCTACGAGCAGTACTTC,CASSQNRISYEQYF
many,TRBJ2-1,NA,TRBV21-1,TGTGCCAGCAGCACCAGAAGGGGACAGGGGAACAACAATGAGCAGTTCTTC,CASSTRRGQGNNNEQFF
NA,TRBJ2-7,TRBD2,TRBV18,TGTGCCAGCTCTTCGGCCGGGACAGGAGCTAGCGGGGGGTACTACGAGCAGTACTTC,CASSSAGTGASGGYYEQYF
NA,TRBJ1-1,NA,TRBV2,TGTGCCAGCTTAGCCCGGAACACTGAAGCTTTCTTT,CASLARNTEAFF
NA,TRBJ2-2,NA,TRBV7-2,TGTGCCAGCAGCTTAGTGGTGGTATTCCAGGGCAACACCGGGGAGCTGTTTTTT,CASSLVVVFQGNTGELFF
NA,TRBJ2-3,NA,TRBV2,TGTGCCAGCAGTGATTCCGGGGGAAACACAGATACGCAGTATTTT,CASSDSGGNTDTQYF
once,TRBJ1-6,TRBD1,TRBV5-5,TGTGCCAGCAGCTTGGCCCCCTGGGACAGGGAAAATTCACCCCTCCACTTT,CASSLAPWDRENSPLHF
NA,TRBJ2-7,TRBD1,TRBV6-2/TRBV6-3,TGTGCCAGCAGTCCGACAGGGGGAGGGACTGGATCTGGCGAGCAGTACTTC,CASSPTGGGTGSGEQYF
once,TRBJ1-5,TRBD1,TRBV2,TGTGCCAGCAGTGAAGCCTGGACAGGGGCTAATCAGCCCCAGCATTTT,CASSEAWTGANQPQHF
NA,TRBJ1-2,NA,TRBV25-1,TGTGCCAGCAGTGTTGGACAGTATGGCTACACCTTC,CASSVGQYGYTF
NA,TRBJ2-7,NA,TRBV11-3,TGTGCCAGCAGCTTCCGGGGTTCCCACGAGCAGTACTTC,CASSFRGSHEQYF
NA,TRBJ2-2,TRBD2,TRBV24-1,TGTGCCACCAGTGATGCACCGGGGGGCACCGGGGAGCTGTTTTTT,CATSDAPGGTGELFF
NA,TRBJ2-7,NA,TRBV9,TGTGCCAGCAGCGTAGGGCAGGCCACGGCCTACGAGCAGTACTTC,CASSVGQATAYEQYF
NA,TRBJ2-1,NA,TRBV5-1,TGCGCCAGCAGCTTTTCAGACTACCCCTTGGATGAGCAGTTCTTC,CASSFSDYPLDEQFF
NA,TRBJ2-1,TRBD2,TRBV10-3,TGTGCCATCAGTCAGACGGGGGGGTCTTACAATGAGCAGTTCTTC,CAISQTGGSYNEQFF
NA,TRBJ1-2,TRBD1,TRBV29-1,TGCAGCGTTGAAGGGGACAGGGGAGAGGGCTCTGGCTACACCTTC,CSVEGDRGEGSGYTF
NA,TRBJ1-3,TRBD1,TRBV11-2,TGTGCCAGCAGCCTCCTTGGGCCGGGACAGGGGAGTAGAAACACCATATATTTT,CASSLLGPGQGSRNTIYF
NA,TRBJ1-1,NA,TRBV14,TGTGCCAGCAGCCAAACAGGTGTCGGAGCTTTCTTT,CASSQTGVGAFF
few,TRBJ2-7,TRBD1,TRBV2,TGTGCCAGCGGGGGGACAGGTTCCTACGAGCAGTACTTC,CASGGTGSYEQYF
NA,TRBJ2-7,TRBD2,TRBV6-2/TRBV6-3,TGTGCCAGCAGTGCCGGGACTATGGCGCCCTACGAGCAGTACTTC,CASSAGTMAPYEQYF
NA,TRBJ2-3,NA,TRBV5-1,TGCGCCAGCAGCAGGGAGCGCTTTGCAGATACGCAGTATTTT,CASSRERFADTQYF
few,TRBJ1-5,NA,TRBV2,TGTGCCAGCAGTGAAAAATGGGGGCGCAATCAGCCCCAGCATTTT,CASSEKWGRNQPQHF